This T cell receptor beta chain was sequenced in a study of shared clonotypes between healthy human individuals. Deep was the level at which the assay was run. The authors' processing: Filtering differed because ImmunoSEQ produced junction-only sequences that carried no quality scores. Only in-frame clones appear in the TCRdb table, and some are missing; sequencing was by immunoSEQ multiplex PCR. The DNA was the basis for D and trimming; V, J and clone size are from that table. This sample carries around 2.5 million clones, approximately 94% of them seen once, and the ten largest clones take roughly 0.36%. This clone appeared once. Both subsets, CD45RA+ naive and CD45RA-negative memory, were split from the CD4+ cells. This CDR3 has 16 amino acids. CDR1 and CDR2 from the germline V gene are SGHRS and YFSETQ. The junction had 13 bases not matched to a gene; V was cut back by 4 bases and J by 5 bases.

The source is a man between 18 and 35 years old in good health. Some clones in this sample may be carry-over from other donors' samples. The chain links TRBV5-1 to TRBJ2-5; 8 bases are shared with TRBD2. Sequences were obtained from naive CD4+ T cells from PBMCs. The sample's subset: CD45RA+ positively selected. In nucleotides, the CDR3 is TGCGCCAGCAGCCCGGGACTAGGGCCGGTCGGGGAGACCCAGTACTTC. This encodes CASSPGLGPVGETQYF.